The present T cell receptor beta chain was sequenced within a study of cytomegalovirus exposure and HLA in healthy donors. General study results and limits: V- and J-gene trimming in TCR beta was tied to a missense DCLRE1C variant by an analysis performed later. Most of the TCR beta V segments (in an earlier analysis) were productive either about 87% or about 30% of the time.

The CDR3 extends over 11 amino acids. CDR1 is GTSNPN, CDR2 SVGIG, per germline (reference sequence). Trimming pared 5 bases from V and 4 bases from J, leaving 9 bases between. Researchers ran the PCR with 60 Vbeta and 13 Jbeta primers. Some clones are missing from TCRdb's copy, which holds only in-frame ones; the method was immunoSEQ multiplex PCR. This table holds approximately 160,000 clones, more than 75% found once. As regards this clone: What it binds is unknown.

The rearrangement links TRBV30 to TRBJ2-7; D remains unclear. The TCR sequence derives from a girl between 5 and 17 years old in good health and CMV-seropositive. The sequenced sample was PBMCs. Here the CDR3 reads CAWAEPYEQYF. Here the CDR3 DNA reads TGTGCCTGGGCGGAGCCATACGAGCAGTACTTC.